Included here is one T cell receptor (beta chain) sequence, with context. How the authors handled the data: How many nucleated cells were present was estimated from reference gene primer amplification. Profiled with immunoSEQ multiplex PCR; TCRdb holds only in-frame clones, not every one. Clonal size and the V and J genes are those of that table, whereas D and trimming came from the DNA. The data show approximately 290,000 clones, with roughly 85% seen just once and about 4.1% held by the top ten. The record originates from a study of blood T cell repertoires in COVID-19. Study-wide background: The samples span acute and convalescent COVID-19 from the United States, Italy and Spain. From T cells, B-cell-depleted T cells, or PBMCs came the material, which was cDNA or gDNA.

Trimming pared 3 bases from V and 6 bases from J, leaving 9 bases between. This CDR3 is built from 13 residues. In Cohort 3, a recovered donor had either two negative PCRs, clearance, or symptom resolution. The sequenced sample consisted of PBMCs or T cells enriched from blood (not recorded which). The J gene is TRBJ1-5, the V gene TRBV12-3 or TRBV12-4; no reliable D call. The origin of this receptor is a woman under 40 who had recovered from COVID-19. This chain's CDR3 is CASSFREFQPQHF. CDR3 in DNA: TGTGCCAGCAGTTTTCGAGAGTTTCAGCCCCAGCATTTT.